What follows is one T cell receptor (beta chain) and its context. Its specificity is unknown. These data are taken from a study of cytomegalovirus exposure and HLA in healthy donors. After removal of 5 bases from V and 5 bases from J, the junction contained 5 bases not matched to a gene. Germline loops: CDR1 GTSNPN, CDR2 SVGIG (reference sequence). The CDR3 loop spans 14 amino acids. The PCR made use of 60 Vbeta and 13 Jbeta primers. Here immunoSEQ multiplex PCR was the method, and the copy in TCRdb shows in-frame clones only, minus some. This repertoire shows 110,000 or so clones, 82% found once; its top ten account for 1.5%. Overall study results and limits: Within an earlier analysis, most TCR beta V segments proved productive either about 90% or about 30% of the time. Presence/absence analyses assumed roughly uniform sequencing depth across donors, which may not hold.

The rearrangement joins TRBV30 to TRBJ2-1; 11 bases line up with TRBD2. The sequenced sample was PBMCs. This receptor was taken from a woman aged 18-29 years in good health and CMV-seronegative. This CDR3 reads CAWAGLAVDNEQFF. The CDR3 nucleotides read TGTGCCTGGGCGGGACTAGCGGTTGACAATGAGCAGTTCTTC.